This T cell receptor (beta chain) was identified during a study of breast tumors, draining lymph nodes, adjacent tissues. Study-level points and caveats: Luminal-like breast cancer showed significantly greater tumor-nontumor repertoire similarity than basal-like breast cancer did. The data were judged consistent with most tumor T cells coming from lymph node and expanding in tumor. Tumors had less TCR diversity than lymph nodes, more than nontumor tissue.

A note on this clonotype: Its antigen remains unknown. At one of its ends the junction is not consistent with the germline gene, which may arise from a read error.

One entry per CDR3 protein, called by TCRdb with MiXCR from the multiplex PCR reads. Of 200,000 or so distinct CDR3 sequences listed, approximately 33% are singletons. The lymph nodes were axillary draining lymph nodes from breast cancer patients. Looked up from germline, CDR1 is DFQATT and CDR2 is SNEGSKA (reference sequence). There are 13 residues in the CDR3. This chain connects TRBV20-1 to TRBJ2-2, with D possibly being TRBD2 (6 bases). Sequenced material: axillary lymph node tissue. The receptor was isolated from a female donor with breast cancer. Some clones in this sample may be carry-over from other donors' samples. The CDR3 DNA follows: TGCGGTGCTAGCAGACTAGGAACCGGGGCGCTGTTTTTT. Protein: CGASRLGTGALFF.